This is a list of T cell receptor beta chains from one sample in a study of shared clonotypes between healthy human individuals. TCRdb's table, derived via immunoSEQ multiplex PCR, lists solely in-frame clones and lacks some. This sample has hundreds of thousands of clones, with roughly 95% found just once. Sequences were obtained from naive CD8+ T cells sorted from blood. The source is a woman aged 30 to 39 in good health. CDR3s include the opening cysteine and the closing phenylalanine or tryptophan. Each record gives: clone size, J gene, V gene, D gene, CDR3 protein, CDR3 DNA. D genes are given only for firm matches. A row's size may be missing; if present it is once, few, many or a size class.

size: .
J: TRBJ2-1
V: TRBV28
D: TRBD2
CDR3: CASSFEAGSSYNEQFF
DNA: TGTGCCAGCAGCTTTGAAGCGGGATCCTCCTACAATGAGCAGTTCTTC

size: .
J: TRBJ1-3
V: TRBV7-9
D: .
CDR3: CASSLEVPGFSGNTIYF
DNA: TGTGCCAGCAGCTTAGAGGTGCCGGGGTTCTCTGGAAACACCATATATTTT

size: .
J: TRBJ1-1
V: TRBV5-4
D: .
CDR3: CASSFRASTEAFF
DNA: TGTGCCAGCAGCTTTCGAGCGAGCACTGAAGCTTTCTTT

size: .
J: TRBJ1-2
V: TRBV5-1
D: .
CDR3: CASSPTTNYGYTF
DNA: TGCGCCAGCAGCCCGACAACCAACTATGGCTACACCTTC

size: .
J: TRBJ2-7
V: TRBV13
D: TRBD1
CDR3: CASSLRQGSHEQYF
DNA: TGTGCCAGCAGCCTTCGACAGGGGAGCCACGAGCAGTACTTC

size: .
J: TRBJ1-1
V: TRBV7-9
D: .
CDR3: CASRGEGVEAFF
DNA: TGTGCCAGTCGTGGGGAGGGGGTTGAAGCTTTCTTT

size: .
J: TRBJ2-7
V: TRBV27
D: .
CDR3: CASSWPGAYEQYF
DNA: TGTGCCAGCAGTTGGCCAGGCGCCTACGAGCAGTACTTC

size: .
J: TRBJ2-7
V: TRBV29-1
D: .
CDR3: CSVEEGTWKVEQYF
DNA: TGCAGCGTTGAAGAGGGGACTTGGAAGGTAGAGCAGTACTTC

size: once
J: TRBJ1-1
V: TRBV6-4
D: TRBD1
CDR3: CASSEDRVNTEAFF
DNA: TGTGCCAGCAGTGAGGACAGGGTGAACACTGAAGCTTTCTTT

size: .
J: TRBJ2-1
V: TRBV5-1
D: .
CDR3: CASSFSFGHNEQFF
DNA: TGCGCCAGCAGCTTTAGCTTTGGGCACAATGAGCAGTTCTTC

size: .
J: TRBJ2-2
V: TRBV4-1
D: .
CDR3: CASSQVRGGELFF
DNA: TGCGCCAGCAGCCAAGTTAGGGGCGGGGAGCTGTTTTTT

size: .
J: TRBJ1-5
V: TRBV28
D: .
CDR3: CASSLRGTNQPQHF
DNA: TGTGCCAGCAGTTTAAGGGGAACCAATCAGCCCCAGCATTTT

size: .
J: TRBJ1-2
V: TRBV9
D: .
CDR3: CASSDAAGAPFYGYTF
DNA: TGTGCCAGCAGCGACGCTGCGGGGGCTCCCTTCTATGGCTACACCTTC

size: .
J: TRBJ2-5
V: TRBV30
D: TRBD2
CDR3: CAWSVSSAGLGETQYF
DNA: TGTGCCTGGAGTGTAAGTTCAGCGGGACTGGGGGAGACCCAGTACTTC

size: .
J: TRBJ1-1
V: TRBV19
D: TRBD1
CDR3: CASREPGGYENTEAFF
DNA: TGTGCCAGTAGGGAACCAGGGGGCTACGAGAACACTGAAGCTTTCTTT

size: .
J: TRBJ2-6
V: TRBV28
D: .
CDR3: CASSFGQNEPEANVLTF
DNA: TGTGCCAGCAGTTTTGGCCAGAACGAGCCTGAGGCCAACGTCCTGACTTTC

size: .
J: TRBJ2-7
V: TRBV19
D: .
CDR3: CASRGAYEQYF
DNA: TGTGCCAGTAGGGGGGCCTACGAGCAGTACTTC

size: .
J: TRBJ2-7
V: TRBV10-1
D: TRBD1
CDR3: CASSDPGQVYEQYF
DNA: TGCGCCAGCAGTGATCCGGGACAGGTCTACGAGCAGTACTTC

size: .
J: TRBJ2-7
V: TRBV4-1
D: .
CDR3: CASSQDRTESYEQYF
DNA: TGCGCCAGCAGCCAAGATAGGACAGAATCCTACGAGCAGTACTTC

size: .
J: TRBJ1-2
V: TRBV29-1
D: .
CDR3: CSVVGGLDGYTF
DNA: TGCAGCGTTGTCGGGGGGTTGGATGGCTACACCTTC

size: .
J: TRBJ2-3
V: TRBV9
D: .
CDR3: CASSEEGPGGDTQYF
DNA: TGTGCCAGCAGCGAGGAAGGGCCTGGAGGAGATACGCAGTATTTT

size: .
J: TRBJ2-3
V: TRBV29-1
D: .
CDR3: CSVAIPHYTGTDTQYF
DNA: TGCAGCGTCGCTATACCACATTACACAGGCACAGATACGCAGTATTTT

size: .
J: TRBJ1-5
V: TRBV28
D: .
CDR3: CASSLRLMGRWQPQHF
DNA: TGTGCCAGCAGTTTACGACTCATGGGGCGATGGCAGCCCCAGCATTTT

size: .
J: TRBJ1-2
V: TRBV27
D: .
CDR3: CASSLGAAHGYTF
DNA: TGTGCCAGCAGTTTAGGGGCAGCCCATGGCTACACCTTC